These T cell receptor beta chains were read from a single sample in a study of cytomegalovirus exposure and HLA in healthy donors. Clones were sequenced by immunoSEQ multiplex PCR, and TCRdb holds only the in-frame ones, with some missing. Its table lists 60,000 to 75,000 clones. Material: PBMCs. Receptors were obtained from a female donor in good health and CMV-seropositive. CDR3s include the opening cysteine and the closing phenylalanine or tryptophan. D genes are given only for firm matches.

d_gene: -
v_gene: TRBV4-1
j_gene: TRBJ2-7
CDR3nt: TGCGCCAGCACCTGGCGGGGTTCCTACGAGCAGTACTTC
CDR3aa: CASTWRGSYEQYF

d_gene: -
v_gene: TRBV6-6
j_gene: TRBJ1-2
CDR3nt: TGTGCCAGCAGTCAAACAGCTAACTATGGCTACACCTTC
CDR3aa: CASSQTANYGYTF

d_gene: -
v_gene: TRBV4-1
j_gene: TRBJ2-3
CDR3nt: TGCGCCAGCAGCAGCCTCGGTCGGCGGGTCGCAGATACGCAGTATTTT
CDR3aa: CASSSLGRRVADTQYF

d_gene: TRBD2
v_gene: TRBV28
j_gene: TRBJ2-2
CDR3nt: TGTGCCAGCTCGGGGGGGCTAGCGGGACTGATGGGGGAGCTGTTTTTT
CDR3aa: CASSGGLAGLMGELFF

d_gene: -
v_gene: TRBV23-1
j_gene: TRBJ1-4
CDR3nt: TGCGCCAGCCGCAGGGTAGCAACTAATGAAAAACTGTTTTTT
CDR3aa: CASRRVATNEKLFF

d_gene: TRBD2
v_gene: TRBV15
j_gene: TRBJ2-3
CDR3nt: TGTGCCACCAGCAGAGATGGTAGCGGGAGGTCCACAGATACGCAGTATTTT
CDR3aa: CATSRDGSGRSTDTQYF

d_gene: TRBD2
v_gene: TRBV7-6
j_gene: TRBJ2-1
CDR3nt: TGTGCCAGCAGCTTAGCTAGCGGGGGGGCCGGTGAGCAGTTCTTC
CDR3aa: CASSLASGGAGEQFF

d_gene: TRBD1
v_gene: TRBV5-1
j_gene: TRBJ2-7
CDR3nt: TGCGCCAGCAGCCGTACGACAGGGCACATATACGAGCAGTACTTC
CDR3aa: CASSRTTGHIYEQYF

d_gene: TRBD2
v_gene: TRBV6-5
j_gene: TRBJ2-3
CDR3nt: TGTGCCAGCAGTTACTCAGGACTAGGCACAGATACGCAGTATTTT
CDR3aa: CASSYSGLGTDTQYF

d_gene: TRBD2
v_gene: TRBV27
j_gene: TRBJ2-7
CDR3nt: TGTGCCAGCAGGCTCAGCGGGGCTCCCTACGAGCAGTACTTC
CDR3aa: CASRLSGAPYEQYF

d_gene: TRBD2
v_gene: TRBV5-1
j_gene: TRBJ2-7
CDR3nt: TGCGCCAGCAGCTTGGTGGGGGGGGTATCCTACGAGCAGTACTTC
CDR3aa: CASSLVGGVSYEQYF

d_gene: TRBD1
v_gene: TRBV7-2
j_gene: TRBJ2-5
CDR3nt: TGTGCCAGCAGCATGGGACAGCAAGAGACCCAGTACTTC
CDR3aa: CASSMGQQETQYF

d_gene: TRBD1
v_gene: TRBV10-2
j_gene: TRBJ2-7
CDR3nt: TGCGCCAGCAGTGCAAGTCGGGGACAGGGAACTTGGATGTTC
CDR3aa: CASSASRGQGTWMF

d_gene: -
v_gene: TRBV19
j_gene: TRBJ1-4
CDR3nt: TGTGCCAGTAGTCACGGGACTAGGCTGTTTTTT
CDR3aa: CASSHGTRLFF

d_gene: TRBD1
v_gene: TRBV10-1
j_gene: TRBJ2-2
CDR3nt: TGCGCCAGTACCCCAGGGGGCCCCGGGGAGCTGTTTTTT
CDR3aa: CASTPGGPGELFF

d_gene: -
v_gene: TRBV2
j_gene: TRBJ1-4
CDR3nt: TGTGCCAGCAGCCTCGGACAAAGTCTCGGTGAAAAACTGTTTTTT
CDR3aa: CASSLGQSLGEKLFF

d_gene: -
v_gene: TRBV28
j_gene: TRBJ1-2
CDR3nt: TGTGCCAGCCAAATCGGGACATTCTATGGCTACACCTTC
CDR3aa: CASQIGTFYGYTF

d_gene: TRBD2
v_gene: TRBV9
j_gene: TRBJ2-3
CDR3nt: TGTGCCAGCAGCGTAGTGGCTAGCGGGGGCACAGATACGCAGTATTTT
CDR3aa: CASSVVASGGTDTQYF

d_gene: TRBD2
v_gene: TRBV6-1
j_gene: TRBJ2-1
CDR3nt: TGTGCCAGCAGTGAAGGGACTAGCAAGGTTCATGAGCAGTTCTTC
CDR3aa: CASSEGTSKVHEQFF

d_gene: -
v_gene: TRBV14
j_gene: TRBJ2-3
CDR3nt: TGTGCCAGCAGCCCTCCCCGGGGGAGGAACACAGATACGCAGTATTTT
CDR3aa: CASSPPRGRNTDTQYF

d_gene: -
v_gene: TRBV10-3
j_gene: TRBJ1-5
CDR3nt: TGTGCCATCAGTGAGTCGAGGCGGGAACTTTCGCCCCAGCATTTT
CDR3aa: CAISESRRELSPQHF

d_gene: -
v_gene: TRBV27
j_gene: TRBJ2-7
CDR3nt: TGTGCCAGCAGTTTGCACACCTTGGGGAGCTCCTACGAGCAGTACTTC
CDR3aa: CASSLHTLGSSYEQYF

d_gene: -
v_gene: TRBV29-1
j_gene: TRBJ1-1
CDR3nt: TGCAGCGTTTCTCAGGGGATGAACACTGAAGCTTTCTTT
CDR3aa: CSVSQGMNTEAFF

d_gene: -
v_gene: TRBV27
j_gene: TRBJ1-6
CDR3nt: TGTGCCAGCCAGGGGAACTATAATTCACCCCTCCACTTT
CDR3aa: CASQGNYNSPLHF

d_gene: -
v_gene: TRBV6-1
j_gene: TRBJ1-1
CDR3nt: TGTGCCAGCAGTGAACGGGATTTAGGTGAAGCTTTCTTT
CDR3aa: CASSERDLGEAFF

d_gene: -
v_gene: TRBV29-1
j_gene: TRBJ2-5
CDR3nt: TGCAGCGCCGACAGGAAAGAGACCCAGTACTTC
CDR3aa: CSADRKETQYF

d_gene: -
v_gene: TRBV7-2
j_gene: TRBJ2-7
CDR3nt: TGTGCCAGCAGCTTGACAGAGATCTACGAGCAGTACTTC
CDR3aa: CASSLTEIYEQYF

d_gene: -
v_gene: TRBV29-1
j_gene: TRBJ1-4
CDR3nt: TGCAGCGGAAAACGACAGGAAGGAGAAGAAAAACTGTTTTTT
CDR3aa: CSGKRQEGEEKLFF

d_gene: -
v_gene: TRBV19
j_gene: TRBJ1-2
CDR3nt: TGTGCCAGTAGTATTGGAGGGAGGCACTATGGCTACACCTTC
CDR3aa: CASSIGGRHYGYTF

d_gene: -
v_gene: TRBV18
j_gene: TRBJ1-5
CDR3nt: TGTGCCAGCTCACTGGCGGGGCGCAACAATCAGCCCCAGCATTTT
CDR3aa: CASSLAGRNNQPQHF

d_gene: TRBD2
v_gene: TRBV5-3
j_gene: TRBJ2-1
CDR3nt: TGTGCCAGAAGCTCGACTAGCGGGAGAGGTAATGAGCAGTTCTTC
CDR3aa: CARSSTSGRGNEQFF

d_gene: -
v_gene: TRBV28
j_gene: TRBJ1-5
CDR3nt: TGTGCCAGCTCCTTCCCTGGGGGGGGCTTGCCCCAGCATTTT
CDR3aa: CASSFPGGGLPQHF

d_gene: -
v_gene: TRBV29-1
j_gene: TRBJ2-7
CDR3nt: TGCAGCGTTAGCGGGTCGGTCTACGAGCAGTACTTC
CDR3aa: CSVSGSVYEQYF

d_gene: -
v_gene: TRBV6-5
j_gene: TRBJ1-6
CDR3nt: TGTGCCAGCAGTTACACTTATTCACCCCTCCACTTT
CDR3aa: CASSYTYSPLHF

d_gene: -
v_gene: TRBV18
j_gene: TRBJ1-2
CDR3nt: TGTGCCAGCTCACCTCTTGAAGAGAACTATGGCTACACCTTC
CDR3aa: CASSPLEENYGYTF

d_gene: -
v_gene: TRBV19
j_gene: TRBJ2-7
CDR3nt: TGTGCCAGTAGTAAGGTAAAGGGCGGGTCCTACGAGCAGTACTTC
CDR3aa: CASSKVKGGSYEQYF

d_gene: -
v_gene: TRBV10-1
j_gene: TRBJ2-3
CDR3nt: -
CDR3aa: CASSVAGGSYF

d_gene: TRBD1
v_gene: TRBV2
j_gene: TRBJ1-2
CDR3nt: TGTGCCAGCAGTGAAGGACAGGGTGGGGGCTACACCTTC
CDR3aa: CASSEGQGGGYTF

d_gene: -
v_gene: TRBV30
j_gene: TRBJ1-5
CDR3nt: TGTGCCTGGAGTGTACTCTCCTCCACCGATCAGCCCCAGCATTTT
CDR3aa: CAWSVLSSTDQPQHF

d_gene: TRBD1
v_gene: TRBV6-6
j_gene: TRBJ1-6
CDR3nt: TGTGCCAGCGGGCGGGACAGCCTTAATTCACCCCTCCACTTT
CDR3aa: CASGRDSLNSPLHF

d_gene: -
v_gene: TRBV5-1
j_gene: TRBJ1-4
CDR3nt: TGCGCCAGCAGCCCGGGGAGCTTTAATGAAAAACTGTTTTTT
CDR3aa: CASSPGSFNEKLFF

d_gene: -
v_gene: TRBV14
j_gene: TRBJ2-3
CDR3nt: TGTGCCAGCAGTGACAACACAGATACGCAGTATTTT
CDR3aa: CASSDNTDTQYF

d_gene: TRBD2
v_gene: TRBV5-1
j_gene: TRBJ2-5
CDR3nt: TGCGCCAGCAGCTTGGGAGCGGGAGGCGAGACCCAGTACTTC
CDR3aa: CASSLGAGGETQYF

d_gene: -
v_gene: TRBV19
j_gene: TRBJ2-6
CDR3nt: TGTGCCAGTACAAATAGTCCCTACAACGGTGCAGGAGGGGCCAACGTCCTGACTTTC
CDR3aa: CASTNSPYNGAGGANVLTF

d_gene: TRBD2
v_gene: TRBV5-1
j_gene: TRBJ2-7
CDR3nt: TGCGCCAGCAGCCCGGGACTAGCGGGAGTCGAGCAGTACTTC
CDR3aa: CASSPGLAGVEQYF

d_gene: -
v_gene: TRBV4-3
j_gene: TRBJ2-4
CDR3nt: TGCGCCAGCAGCCAAGAGTTGGCAGGGTCCTTTGGCAAAAACATTCAGTACTTC
CDR3aa: CASSQELAGSFGKNIQYF

d_gene: -
v_gene: TRBV29-1
j_gene: TRBJ1-2
CDR3nt: TGCAGCGTTGGGGCAGATTATGGCTACACCTTC
CDR3aa: CSVGADYGYTF

d_gene: TRBD2
v_gene: TRBV5-1
j_gene: TRBJ2-1
CDR3nt: TGCGCCAGCAGCTTACCGGGACTAGCGGGGGGGGCCTCCTACAATGAGCAGTTCTTC
CDR3aa: CASSLPGLAGGASYNEQFF

d_gene: -
v_gene: TRBV9
j_gene: TRBJ1-5
CDR3nt: TGTGCCAGCAGCGTAGGGGGCGCAGGGGACCAGCCCCAGCATTTT
CDR3aa: CASSVGGAGDQPQHF

d_gene: TRBD1
v_gene: TRBV19
j_gene: TRBJ1-2
CDR3nt: TGTGCCAGTAGTATCTGGGGACAGGTGGACTATGGCTACACCTTC
CDR3aa: CASSIWGQVDYGYTF

d_gene: -
v_gene: TRBV19
j_gene: TRBJ1-5
CDR3nt: TGTGCCAGTACCTCGCGCGGTAGCAATCAGCCCCAGCATTTT
CDR3aa: CASTSRGSNQPQHF

d_gene: TRBD1
v_gene: TRBV6-6
j_gene: TRBJ2-3
CDR3nt: TGTGCCAGCAGTTACTCGGGACAGACTAGCACAGATACGCAGTATTTT
CDR3aa: CASSYSGQTSTDTQYF

d_gene: -
v_gene: TRBV9
j_gene: TRBJ1-1
CDR3nt: TGTGCCAGCAGCCCCCGGAGGGTGGGCACTGAAGCTTTCTTT
CDR3aa: CASSPRRVGTEAFF

d_gene: TRBD2
v_gene: TRBV15
j_gene: TRBJ2-1
CDR3nt: TGTGCCACCAGCAGAGTGCTAGCGGGAAACAATGAGCAGTTCTTC
CDR3aa: CATSRVLAGNNEQFF

d_gene: TRBD1
v_gene: TRBV5-6
j_gene: TRBJ2-7
CDR3nt: TGTGCCAGCAGCCGGAGGGACAGGCTTCTATCGGAGCAGTACTTC
CDR3aa: CASSRRDRLLSEQYF

d_gene: -
v_gene: TRBV5-6
j_gene: TRBJ2-7
CDR3nt: TGTGCCAGCAGCCCGGCGGACAGCCTCTCCTACGAGCAGTACTTC
CDR3aa: CASSPADSLSYEQYF